This record concerns one T cell receptor (beta chain) sequence. TCRdb re-called the 5' RACE reads with MiXCR, one entry per CDR3 protein. The table records 350,000 to 400,000 distinct CDR3 sequences, more than 20% of them present only once. This sample was included in a study of T-cell memory formation after mild COVID-19. The sequence came from an adult woman who had mild COVID-19 (a few samples of this study predate the infection). Cell type and time point are not known. The sample comprised PBMCs or a T cell subset sorted from them (not recorded which).

Here the CDR3 DNA reads TGTGCCAGTAGGGGGACAGGGAAGAAGATCAATCAGCCCCAGCATTTT. This codes for CASRGTGKKINQPQHF. The J gene is TRBJ1-5, the V gene TRBV19, with TRBD1 matching over 9 bases. The V gene's germline CDR1 is LNHDA and CDR2 SQIVND (reference sequence). Losses at the gene ends were 6 bases for V and 3 bases for J; bases not matched to a gene: 9. There are 16 residues in the CDR3.